This TCR beta chain was captured by sequencing in a study of blood T cell repertoires in COVID-19 (TCRdb year 2020). About the study as a whole: Samples covering the acute and convalescent phases of COVID-19 were provided by collaborators in the United States, Italy and Spain. The repertoires were released in a freely available public database meant as a resource for research on the immune response to SARS-CoV-2. Where available, HLA class I and class II types were obtained from metadata supplied by the sample provider rather than from assay-based typing. Samples were obtained from the ongoing ImmuneRACE study (first 160 participants) and from 950 to 1,500 subjects provided by 6 global collaborators. The material from the prospective study consisted of cDNA or gDNA derived from T cells, B-cell-depleted T cells, or PBMCs. The sample metadata nearly always contained a de-identified subject ID, COVID-19 status, age in years and sex. Deeply sampled blood TCRbeta repertoires from subjects exposed to, actively infected with, or recovered from COVID-19 were included in the dataset.

Here is what the overall study found, with its caveats: Clinical and demographic metadata were provided uncurated, with the amount varying by source and participant.

Enrolling through a virtual design, the prospective study's participants ranged in age from roughly 18 to 100 years and lived across more than 20 United States geographic areas. In the prospective study, cohorts were assigned on the basis of participant-reported clinical history obtained from a screening survey and a study questionnaire. In the prospective study, mobile phlebotomists collected whole blood, serum and a nasopharyngeal or oropharyngeal swab from each participant. Prospective study participants could optionally give additional blood draws and questionnaires over a 2-month period. Before DNA extraction, blood samples from the prospective study were shipped at room temperature or frozen. The CDR3 holds 16 amino acids from the cysteine to the phenylalanine. Solely the CDR3 DNA is kept, with 48 bases framed from the first base. Relative to germline, V is missing 1 base and J is missing 4 bases, with 2 bases of the junction outside any gene match. CDR1 LGHNA and CDR2 YNFKEQ are derived from the germline V gene.

This clone appeared a few times. The antigen it recognizes is unknown. No base quality values were provided; no much bigger clone lies one nucleotide off. TCRbeta CDR3 regions were amplified from genomic DNA by means of the immunoSEQ Assay, a bias-controlled multiplex PCR. The authors' pipeline ran thus. Nucleated cell counts per sample were estimated from amplification of reference gene primers within the assay. To quantify the absolute abundance of each unique TCRbeta CDR3 rearrangement, sequence reads were collapsed and filtered. For each sample, productive Simpson clonality was calculated as the square root of Simpson's diversity index across productive rearrangements. TCRdb stores this immuneACCESS table with in-frame sequences only. Part of the clones is absent; in the studies checked, under half of the shortfall reflects unresolved V genes, and no reason is known for the rest. Clone size and V and J calls were adopted from that table, with D and trimming inferred from the DNA. The sample includes about 230,000 clones, with 70% to 90% observed a single time. In total, the top ten clones hold 2% to 3% of the sample.

This clonotype was sampled from a woman between 40 and 50 years old with acute COVID-19. Sequencing was carried out using PBMCs or T cells enriched from blood (not recorded which). The sequence joins TRBV4-2 to TRBJ2-3, and TRBD2 aligns with 13 junction nucleotides. This receptor has the CDR3 CASSQATSGGADTQYF. The bases read TGTGCCAGCAGCCAAGCTACTAGCGGGGGGGCAGATACGCAGTATTTT.